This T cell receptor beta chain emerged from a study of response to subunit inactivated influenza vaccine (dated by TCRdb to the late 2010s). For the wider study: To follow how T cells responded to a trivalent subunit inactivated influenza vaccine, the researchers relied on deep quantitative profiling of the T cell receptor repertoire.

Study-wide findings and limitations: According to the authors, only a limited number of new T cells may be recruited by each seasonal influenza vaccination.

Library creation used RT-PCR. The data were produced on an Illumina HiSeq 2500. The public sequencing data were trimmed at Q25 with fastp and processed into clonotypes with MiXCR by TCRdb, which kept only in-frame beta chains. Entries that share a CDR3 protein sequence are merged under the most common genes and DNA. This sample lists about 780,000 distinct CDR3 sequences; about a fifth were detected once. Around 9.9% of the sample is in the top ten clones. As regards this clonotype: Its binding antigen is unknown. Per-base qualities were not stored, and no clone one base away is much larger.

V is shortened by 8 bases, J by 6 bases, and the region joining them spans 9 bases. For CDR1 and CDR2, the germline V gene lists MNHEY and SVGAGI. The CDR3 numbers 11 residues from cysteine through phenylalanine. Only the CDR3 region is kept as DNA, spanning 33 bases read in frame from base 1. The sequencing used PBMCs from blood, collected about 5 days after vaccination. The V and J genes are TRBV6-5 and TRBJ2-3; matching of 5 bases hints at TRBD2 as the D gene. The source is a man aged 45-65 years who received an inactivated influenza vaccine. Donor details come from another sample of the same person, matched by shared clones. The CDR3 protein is CASASRDTQYF. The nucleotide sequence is TGTGCCAGCGCTAGCCGGGATACGCAGTATTTT.